Below, 30 T cell receptor beta chains from the same sample are listed, as sequenced in a study of cytomegalovirus exposure and HLA in healthy donors. In the PCR, 60 Vbeta and 13 Jbeta primers were used. TCRdb's copy holds only in-frame clones and misses some; the assay was immunoSEQ multiplex PCR. Found here are fewer than 200,000 clones; the top ten clones hold about 1.2%. The material sequenced was PBMCs. All receptors come from a woman aged 55-70 years in good health and CMV-seronegative.

The CDR3 loop reads CASSRRVLATNEKLFF. CDR3 DNA: TGTGCCAGCAGCCGCCGGGTCCTCGCAACTAATGAAAAACTGTTTTTT. The chain couples TRBV14 to TRBJ1-4; D unresolved. Germline V lookup: CDR1 SGHDN, CDR2 FVKESK. The V end lost 4 bases, the J end lost 0 bases, and 12 bases lay between the germline ends. This CDR3 has 16 residues. The variable domain in full, completed from reference TRBV14 and TRBJ1-4, reads EAGVTQFPSHSVIEKGQTVTLRCDPISGHDNLYWYRRVMGKEIKFLLHFVKESKQDESGMPNNRFLAERTGGTYSTLKVQPAELEDSGVYFCASSRRVLATNEKLFFGSGTQLSVL.

The CDR3 loop reads CASSYGGEGKDTEAFF. CDR3 sequence (DNA): TGCGCCAGCAGTTATGGGGGGGAGGGGAAGGACACTGAAGCTTTCTTT. V usage is TRBV5-1 and J usage is TRBJ1-1; maybe TRBD1 (5 bases). V gave up 5 bases and J gave up 3 bases, with 20 bases separating them. CDR3 length: 16 amino acids. CDR1 and CDR2 from the germline V gene are SGHRS and YFSETQ. The variable domain in full, completed from reference TRBV5-1 and TRBJ1-1, reads KAGVTQTPRYLIKTRGQQVTLSCSPISGHRSVSWYQQTPGQGLQFLFEYFSETQRNKGNFPGRFSGRQFSNSRSEMNVSTLELGDSALYLCASSYGGEGKDTEAFFGQGTRLTVV.

This chain connects TRBV5-1 to TRBJ2-7; D unclear. Germline V gene data show CDR1 as SGHRS and CDR2 as YFSETQ. Trimming cost V 0 bases and J 3 bases, with 7 bases left between them. The CDR3 has 13 amino acids. This CDR3 reads CASSLDGSYEQYF. CDR3 bases: TGCGCCAGCAGCTTGGATGGTAGCTACGAGCAGTACTTC.

The rearrangement uses TRBV7-6 and TRBJ1-5, with TRBD1 as a possible D gene (5 bases). CDR1 is SGHVS and CDR2 is FNYEAQ in the germline V gene. The CDR3 runs to 14 residues. V was pared by 6 bases and J by 5 bases, with 14 bases between. The CDR3, as DNA: TGTGCCAGCAGTCTTGCAGGGAAGGATCAGCCCCAGCATTTT. Translating gives CASSLAGKDQPQHF. The whole variable domain, remainder taken from reference TRBV7-6 and TRBJ1-5, is GAGVSQSPRYKVTKRGQDVALRCDPISGHVSLYWYRQALGQGPEFLTYFNYEAQQDKSGLPNDRFSAERPEGSISTLTIQRTEQRDSAMYRCASSLAGKDQPQHFGDGTRLSIL.

The V call is TRBV5-1, the J call TRBJ1-4; no clear D gene. CDR3 length equals 15 residues. CDR1 is SGHRS and CDR2 is YFSETQ in the germline V gene. V lost 4 bases to trimming and J lost 0 bases, with 10 bases between them. CDR3 protein: CASSHSRATNEKLFF. CDR3 nucleotides: TGCGCCAGCAGCCACTCCCGCGCAACTAATGAAAAACTGTTTTTT.

J is TRBJ2-2 and V is TRBV7-7; D possibly corresponds to TRBD2 (6 bases). V was shortened by 5 bases and J by 0 bases, with 10 bases between the two germline ends. The CDR3 loop spans 15 amino acids. CDR1 and CDR2 (germline): SSHAT, FNYEAQ (reference sequence). Written as DNA, the CDR3 is TGTGCCAGCAGCCCCCGCGGGGCGAACACCGGGGAGCTGTTTTTT. It yields the protein CASSPRGANTGELFF.

V is TRBV6-5 and J is TRBJ2-3; 8 positions agree with TRBD2. Unmatched junction bases numbered 4, after V lost 6 bases and J lost 2 bases. CDR3 length equals 14 residues. Germline V gives CDR1 MNHEY, CDR2 SVGAGI. The CDR3 nucleotides read TGTGCCAGCAGCCCACTAGCGGCCACAGATACGCAGTATTTT. Translated, it gives CASSPLAATDTQYF.

The V call is TRBV15, the J call TRBJ1-1; D unclear. Trimming stripped 0 bases from V and 3 bases from J, with 8 bases between. In germline, CDR1 is LNHNV, CDR2 YYDKDF (reference sequence). The CDR3 runs to 14 residues. This CDR3 reads CATSREAVDTEAFF. Here the CDR3 DNA reads TGTGCCACCAGCAGAGAGGCCGTGGACACTGAAGCTTTCTTT.

The chain has TRBV10-3 and TRBJ1-4; D uncertain. The CDR3 is 13 residues long. CDR1 is ENHRY and CDR2 is SYGVKD in the germline V gene. Trimming took off 3 bases at V and 7 bases at J, with 9 bases between the two ends. CDR3 residues: CAISELNGEKLFF. In nucleotides, the CDR3 is TGTGCCATCAGTGAACTGAACGGTGAAAAACTGTTTTTT.

The rearrangement links TRBV5-8 to TRBJ2-1, with TRBD1 matching over 9 bases. In germline, CDR1 is SGHTS, CDR2 YDEGEE. The CDR3 consists of 13 residues. With 7 bases clipped from V and 4 bases from J, the junction kept 3 bases outside the gene matches. For the CDR3, the DNA is TGTGCCAGCGTGGGACAGGGATACAATGAGCAGTTCTTC. This encodes CASVGQGYNEQFF.

The V gene is TRBV5-1, the J gene TRBJ2-5; TRBD1 is a possible D gene (6 bases). Germline values: CDR1 SGHRS, CDR2 YFSETQ. V was cut by 2 bases and J by 2 bases, with 10 bases left in between. CDR3 length: 14 amino acids. The CDR3 DNA sequence: TGCGCCAGCAGCTTACGTAGGGGGCAAGAGACCCAGTACTTC. Its protein product is CASSLRRGQETQYF.

The chain uses TRBV6-1 and TRBJ1-5; D gene ambiguous. V was cut by 4 bases and J by 0 bases, with 13 bases left in between. Per the germline V gene, CDR1 is MNHNS and CDR2 is SASEGT. This CDR3 is 16 amino acids long. CDR3 in DNA: TGTGCCAGCAGTGTCCTCAGTGCAAATAGCAATCAGCCCCAGCATTTT. Its protein product is CASSVLSANSNQPQHF.

The genes are TRBV7-9 and TRBJ1-2; 7 nucleotides align to TRBD1. Trimming at V came to 6 bases and at J to 3 bases, leaving 7 bases not matched to a gene. Germline V gene data show CDR1 as SEHNR and CDR2 as FQNEAQ (reference sequence). The CDR3 runs to 14 residues. The DNA of the CDR3 is TGTGCCAGCAGAACCCCCGGGACAGACTATGGCTACACCTTC. It specifies CASRTPGTDYGYTF.

The chain has TRBV7-9 and TRBJ1-1; D ambiguous. The CDR3 contains 14 residues. Germline V CDR1 and CDR2: SEHNR, FQNEAQ (reference sequence). V was shortened by 1 base and J by 3 bases, with 9 bases between the two germline ends. The CDR3 sequence: CASSLEGGHTEAFF. DNA for the CDR3: TGTGCCAGCAGCTTAGAGGGAGGGCACACTGAAGCTTTCTTT.

The chain uses TRBV7-6 and TRBJ1-2, with D possibly TRBD1 on 5 matching bases. CDR3 length: 15 amino acids. V lost 1 base and J 4 bases, leaving 13 bases between the germline ends. The germline CDR1 and CDR2 sequences are SGHVS and FNYEAQ. The CDR3 here is CASSLEVGGTYGYTF. The CDR3 DNA sequence: TGTGCCAGCAGCTTAGAAGTGGGAGGGACCTATGGCTACACCTTC.

The chain carries TRBV7-2 and TRBJ2-1, with 9 nucleotides matching TRBD2. J lost 2 bases, V lost 8 bases, and 7 bases had no gene match. This CDR3 region has 15 residues. The germline gives CDR1 SGHTA, CDR2 FQGNSA. The CDR3 loop is CASVGAGGPYNEQFF. The CDR3 coding sequence is TGTGCCAGCGTAGGAGCGGGGGGTCCCTACAATGAGCAGTTCTTC.

The genes are TRBV4-3 and TRBJ2-1; D possibly corresponds to TRBD2 (7 bases). The V end lost 1 base, the J end lost 8 bases, and 21 bases lay between the germline ends. CDR1 and CDR2 from the germline V gene are LGHNA and YSLEER. This CDR3 is 17 amino acids long. The CDR3 DNA follows: TGCGCCAGCAGCCAAGGACTTGGGGGGGCGGGTTTGGATGAGCAGTTCTTC. This translates into CASSQGLGGAGLDEQFF.

The chain couples TRBV19 to TRBJ1-5; a weak D match, TRBD1 (5 bases). This CDR3 has 14 amino acids. Germline V gives CDR1 LNHDA, CDR2 SQIVND (reference sequence). The V gene lost 2 bases and the J gene lost 7 bases, with 12 bases spanning the gap. This chain's CDR3 is CASSISGENQPQHF. CDR3 sequence (DNA): TGTGCCAGTAGTATATCGGGGGAGAACCAGCCCCAGCATTTT.

The gene calls are TRBV5-6 and TRBJ2-4, with a tentative D call TRBD2 (6 bases). CDR1 and CDR2 (germline): SGHDT, YYEEEE. This CDR3 has 16 amino acids. Trimming shortened V by 0 bases and J by 3 bases, and 13 bases separated the two germline ends. Here the CDR3 reads CASSLGWGVGKNIQYF. In DNA, the CDR3 is TGTGCCAGCAGCTTGGGGTGGGGGGTTGGCAAAAACATTCAGTACTTC.

The chain links TRBV18 to TRBJ2-5; TRBD2 is a possible D gene (5 bases). The CDR3 is made up of 14 amino acids. Germline lookup yields CDR1 KGHSH and CDR2 LQKENI. Trimming stripped 0 bases from V and 2 bases from J, with 7 bases between. CDR3 amino acids: CASSPPSGQETQYF. CDR3 coding DNA: TGTGCCAGCTCACCACCGTCGGGGCAAGAGACCCAGTACTTC.

The genes are TRBV7-9 and TRBJ1-1; 9 bases line up with TRBD1. V gave up 5 bases and J gave up 4 bases; unmatched junction bases: 5. The germline V gene encodes CDR1 SEHNR and CDR2 FQNEAQ (reference sequence). The CDR3 loop spans 14 amino acids. The CDR3 here is CASSASTGGTEAFF. The CDR3 DNA is TGTGCCAGCAGCGCCTCGACAGGGGGCACTGAAGCTTTCTTT.

The CDR3 loop reads CASSLRGDNTGELFF. The CDR3, as DNA: TGCGCCAGCAGCTTGCGGGGTGATAACACCGGGGAGCTGTTTTTT. The chain recombines TRBV5-1 with TRBJ1-3; tentatively, D is TRBD2 (5 bases). The J call may be mistaken, given a closer DNA end match to TRBJ2-2. This CDR3 has 15 amino acids. Germline-derived CDR1 and CDR2 are SGHRS and YFSETQ.

V is TRBV7-3 and J is TRBJ2-2, with a tentative D call TRBD2 (5 bases). V was shortened by 1 base and J by 2 bases, with 11 bases between the two germline ends. Germline V gene sequence: CDR1 SGHTA, CDR2 FQGTGA. The CDR3 is 16 residues long. The CDR3 here is CASSLREGVNTGELFF. The CDR3 DNA reads as TGTGCCAGCAGCTTAAGAGAGGGCGTCAACACCGGGGAGCTGTTTTTT.

This chain connects TRBV27 to TRBJ2-1; tentatively, D is TRBD1 (5 bases). The V gene lost 4 bases and the J gene lost 0 bases, with 13 bases spanning the gap. Germline V gene data show CDR1 as MNHEY and CDR2 as SMNVEV (reference sequence). This CDR3 has 16 amino acids. The CDR3 is CASSSVVDSSYNEQFF. CDR3 sequence (DNA): TGTGCCAGCAGTTCAGTCGTTGACAGCTCCTACAATGAGCAGTTCTTC.

The rearrangement joins TRBV11-2 to TRBJ2-7; TRBD1 agrees at 7 bases. Germline CDR1 SGHAT, CDR2 FQNNGV. Unmatched junction bases numbered 5, after V lost 3 bases and J lost 0 bases. The CDR3 spans 15 residues. CDR3 residues: CASSFFRGISYEQYF. CDR3 nucleotide sequence: TGTGCCAGCAGCTTCTTCAGGGGGATCTCCTACGAGCAGTACTTC.

CDR3 in DNA: TGTGCCAGCAGCTTAGGGGTAGCGGGGGTTTCGTACCAAGAGACCCAGTACTTC. It yields the protein CASSLGVAGVSYQETQYF. This rearrangement joins TRBV7-9 to TRBJ2-5, with TRBD2 matching 9 bases. Per the germline V gene, CDR1 is SEHNR and CDR2 is FQNEAQ (reference sequence). The CDR3 is made up of 18 amino acids. V dropped 1 base and J dropped 0; count of bases not matched to a gene: 9.

The CDR3 coding sequence is TGTGCCAGTAGTATGAGGGAGAACACTGAAGCTTTCTTT. Protein: CASSMRENTEAFF. This chain uses TRBV19 with TRBJ1-1; D remains ambiguous. The V gene lost 3 bases and the J gene lost 1 base, with 6 bases spanning the gap. CDR1 LNHDA and CDR2 SQIVND come from the germline V gene (reference sequence). CDR3 length: 13 amino acids.

The chain joins TRBV19 to TRBJ2-1; a weak D match, TRBD2 (6 bases). V dropped 8 bases and J dropped 7 bases, with 12 bases sitting between them. CDR3 length: 12 residues. CDR1 LNHDA and CDR2 SQIVND come from the germline V gene (reference sequence). The CDR3 sequence is CASLGGWNEQFF. CDR3 nucleotides: TGTGCCAGTTTAGGAGGGTGGAATGAGCAGTTCTTC.

The chain recombines TRBV7-9 with TRBJ1-1; no clear D gene. The germline gives CDR1 SEHNR, CDR2 FQNEAQ (reference sequence). V was shortened by 6 bases and J by 1 base, with 9 bases between the two germline ends. The CDR3 contains 13 residues. The CDR3 loop is CASRPQENTEAFF. Here the CDR3 DNA reads TGTGCCAGCAGGCCTCAGGAGAACACTGAAGCTTTCTTT.

CDR3 DNA sequence: TGCGCCAGCAGTTTCCGCACAGGGCCCTATGGCTACACCTTC. Protein product: CASSFRTGPYGYTF. V gene TRBV5-1 combines with J gene TRBJ1-2; a possible D gene is TRBD1 (6 bases). V was cut by 5 bases and J by 4 bases, with 15 bases left in between. The CDR3 extends over 14 amino acids. Per the germline V gene, CDR1 is SGHRS and CDR2 is YFSETQ.